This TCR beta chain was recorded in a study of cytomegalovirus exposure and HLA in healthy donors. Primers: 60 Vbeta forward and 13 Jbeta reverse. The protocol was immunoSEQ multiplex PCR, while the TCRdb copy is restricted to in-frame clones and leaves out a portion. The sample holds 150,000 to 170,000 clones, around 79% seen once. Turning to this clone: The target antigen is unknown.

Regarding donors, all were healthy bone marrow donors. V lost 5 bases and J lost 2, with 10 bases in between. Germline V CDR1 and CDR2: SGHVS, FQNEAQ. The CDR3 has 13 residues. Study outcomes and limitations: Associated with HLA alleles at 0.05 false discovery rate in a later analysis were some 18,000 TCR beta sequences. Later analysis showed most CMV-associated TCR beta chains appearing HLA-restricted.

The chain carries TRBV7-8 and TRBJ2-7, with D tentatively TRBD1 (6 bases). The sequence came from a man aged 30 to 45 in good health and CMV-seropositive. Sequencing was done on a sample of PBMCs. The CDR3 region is CASSKDSTYEQYF. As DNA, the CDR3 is TGTGCCAGCAGCAAGGACAGTACCTACGAGCAGTACTTC. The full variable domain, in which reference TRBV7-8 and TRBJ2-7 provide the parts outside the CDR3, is GAGVSQSPRYKVAKRGQDVALRCDPISGHVSLFWYQQALGQGPEFLTYFQNEAQLDKSGLPSDRFFAERPEGSVSTLKIQRTQQEDSAVYLCASSKDSTYEQYFGPGTRLTVT.